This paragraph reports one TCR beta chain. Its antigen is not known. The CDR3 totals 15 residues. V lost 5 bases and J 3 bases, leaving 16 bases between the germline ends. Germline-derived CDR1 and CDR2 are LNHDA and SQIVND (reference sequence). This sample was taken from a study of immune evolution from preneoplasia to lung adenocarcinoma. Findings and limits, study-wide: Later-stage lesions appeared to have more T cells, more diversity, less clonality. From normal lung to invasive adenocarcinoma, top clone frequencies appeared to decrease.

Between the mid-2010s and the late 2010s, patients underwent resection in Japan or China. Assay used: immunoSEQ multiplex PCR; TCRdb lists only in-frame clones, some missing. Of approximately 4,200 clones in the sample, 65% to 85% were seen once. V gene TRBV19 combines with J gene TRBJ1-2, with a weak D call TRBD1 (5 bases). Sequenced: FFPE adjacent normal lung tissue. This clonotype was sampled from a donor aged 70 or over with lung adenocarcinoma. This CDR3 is CASSAGQTVHYGYTF. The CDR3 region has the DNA TGTGCCAGTAGTGCCGGGCAGACAGTCCACTATGGCTACACCTTC.